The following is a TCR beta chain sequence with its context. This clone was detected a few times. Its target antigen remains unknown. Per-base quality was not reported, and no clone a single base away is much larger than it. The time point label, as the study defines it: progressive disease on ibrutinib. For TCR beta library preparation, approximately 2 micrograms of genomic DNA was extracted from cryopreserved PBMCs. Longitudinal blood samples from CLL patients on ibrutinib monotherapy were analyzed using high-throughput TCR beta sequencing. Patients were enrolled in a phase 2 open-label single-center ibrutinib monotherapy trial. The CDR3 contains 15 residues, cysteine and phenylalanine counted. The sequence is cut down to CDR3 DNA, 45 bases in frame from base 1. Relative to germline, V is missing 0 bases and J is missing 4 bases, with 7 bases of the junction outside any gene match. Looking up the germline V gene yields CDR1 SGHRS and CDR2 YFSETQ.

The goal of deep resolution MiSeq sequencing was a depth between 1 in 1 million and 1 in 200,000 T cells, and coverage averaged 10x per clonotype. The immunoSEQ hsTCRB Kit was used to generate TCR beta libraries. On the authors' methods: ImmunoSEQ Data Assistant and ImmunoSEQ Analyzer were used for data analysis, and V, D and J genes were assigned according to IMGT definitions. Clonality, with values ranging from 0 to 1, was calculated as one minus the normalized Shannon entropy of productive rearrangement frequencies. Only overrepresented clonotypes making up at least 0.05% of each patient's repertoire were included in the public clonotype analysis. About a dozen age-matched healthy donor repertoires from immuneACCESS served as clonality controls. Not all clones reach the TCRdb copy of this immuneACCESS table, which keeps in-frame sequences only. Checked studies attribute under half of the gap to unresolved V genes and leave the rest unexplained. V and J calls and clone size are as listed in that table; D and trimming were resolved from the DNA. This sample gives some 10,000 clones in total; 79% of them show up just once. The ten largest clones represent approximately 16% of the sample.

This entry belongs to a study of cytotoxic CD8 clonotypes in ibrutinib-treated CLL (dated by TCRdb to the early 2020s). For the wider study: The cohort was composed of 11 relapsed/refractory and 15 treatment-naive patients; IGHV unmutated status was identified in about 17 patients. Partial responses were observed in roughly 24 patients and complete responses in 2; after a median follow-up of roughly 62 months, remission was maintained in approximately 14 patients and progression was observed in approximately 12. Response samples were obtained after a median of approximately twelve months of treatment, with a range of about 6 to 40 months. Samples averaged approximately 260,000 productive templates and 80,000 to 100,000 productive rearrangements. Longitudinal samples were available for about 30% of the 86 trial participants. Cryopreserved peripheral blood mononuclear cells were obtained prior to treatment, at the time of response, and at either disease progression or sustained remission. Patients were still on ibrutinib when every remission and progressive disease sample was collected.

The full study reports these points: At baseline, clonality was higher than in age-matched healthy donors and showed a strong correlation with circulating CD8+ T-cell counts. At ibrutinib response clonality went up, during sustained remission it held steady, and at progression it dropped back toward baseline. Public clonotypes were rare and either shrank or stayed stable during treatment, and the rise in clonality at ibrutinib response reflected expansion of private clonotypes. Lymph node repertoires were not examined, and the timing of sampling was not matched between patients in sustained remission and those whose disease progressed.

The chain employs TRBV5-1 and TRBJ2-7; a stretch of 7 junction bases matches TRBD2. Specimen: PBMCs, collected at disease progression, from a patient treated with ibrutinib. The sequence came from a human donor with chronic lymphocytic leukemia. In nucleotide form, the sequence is TGCGCCAGCAGCTTGGAGTTCGCCGGGGGGTACGAGCAGTACTTC. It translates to CASSLEFAGGYEQYF.